This T cell receptor beta chain was sequenced during a study of Ad26.COV2.S vaccination and SARS-CoV-2 variants. Some clones are missing from TCRdb's copy, which holds only in-frame ones; the method was immunoSEQ multiplex PCR. The sample records about 500,000 clones, 80% to 90% being singletons. This sample's treatment: some 19 received Ad26.COV2.S at low or high dose, single or two shots; about 5 received placebo; per-sample allocation not given. It was on day 63 after the first vaccine or placebo injection that samples were taken. This TCR was recovered from a person between 18 and 59 years old who received the Ad26.COV2.S COVID-19 vaccine or a placebo. Sequenced material: peripheral blood, taken in a trial of Ad26.COV2.S vaccine versus placebo.

CDR3 coding DNA: TGTGCCAGCAGTTTAGGGGGGCTGTCGTACAATGAGCAGTTCTTC. Protein product: CASSLGGLSYNEQFF. V gene TRBV28 combines with J gene TRBJ2-1; D may correspond to TRBD1 or TRBD2 (6 bases each). The CDR3 loop spans 15 amino acids. The V gene's germline CDR1 is MDHEN and CDR2 SYDVKM. V dropped 2 bases and J dropped 4 bases, with 12 bases sitting between them.